This T cell receptor beta chain stems from a study of T cell responses to AZD1222 COVID-19 vaccine. Findings and limits, study-wide: Sampled repertoires all dated from after the peak T cell response. Females outnumbered males among donors, who were mostly white British; clonal diversity was possibly underestimated.

TCRdb keeps only in-frame clones here, not all; method: immunoSEQ multiplex PCR. There are 100,000 to 150,000 clones in the sample; around 94% occur only once, and roughly 7% lies in the top ten. The germline V and J ends were trimmed by 7 bases and 4 bases, with 13 bases remaining between them. The germline V gene has CDR1 MNHEY and CDR2 SVGAGI. This CDR3 has 13 amino acids. Turning to this clone: Antigen unknown.

The clonotype comes from an adult in good health. V gene TRBV6-5 combines with J gene TRBJ1-1; D not resolved. Sequencing used peripheral blood, obtained on day 0 of AZD1222 vaccination. The CDR3 here is CASTLNLGTEAFF. CDR3 nucleotides: TGTGCCAGCACCTTAAACTTGGGCACTGAAGCTTTCTTT.